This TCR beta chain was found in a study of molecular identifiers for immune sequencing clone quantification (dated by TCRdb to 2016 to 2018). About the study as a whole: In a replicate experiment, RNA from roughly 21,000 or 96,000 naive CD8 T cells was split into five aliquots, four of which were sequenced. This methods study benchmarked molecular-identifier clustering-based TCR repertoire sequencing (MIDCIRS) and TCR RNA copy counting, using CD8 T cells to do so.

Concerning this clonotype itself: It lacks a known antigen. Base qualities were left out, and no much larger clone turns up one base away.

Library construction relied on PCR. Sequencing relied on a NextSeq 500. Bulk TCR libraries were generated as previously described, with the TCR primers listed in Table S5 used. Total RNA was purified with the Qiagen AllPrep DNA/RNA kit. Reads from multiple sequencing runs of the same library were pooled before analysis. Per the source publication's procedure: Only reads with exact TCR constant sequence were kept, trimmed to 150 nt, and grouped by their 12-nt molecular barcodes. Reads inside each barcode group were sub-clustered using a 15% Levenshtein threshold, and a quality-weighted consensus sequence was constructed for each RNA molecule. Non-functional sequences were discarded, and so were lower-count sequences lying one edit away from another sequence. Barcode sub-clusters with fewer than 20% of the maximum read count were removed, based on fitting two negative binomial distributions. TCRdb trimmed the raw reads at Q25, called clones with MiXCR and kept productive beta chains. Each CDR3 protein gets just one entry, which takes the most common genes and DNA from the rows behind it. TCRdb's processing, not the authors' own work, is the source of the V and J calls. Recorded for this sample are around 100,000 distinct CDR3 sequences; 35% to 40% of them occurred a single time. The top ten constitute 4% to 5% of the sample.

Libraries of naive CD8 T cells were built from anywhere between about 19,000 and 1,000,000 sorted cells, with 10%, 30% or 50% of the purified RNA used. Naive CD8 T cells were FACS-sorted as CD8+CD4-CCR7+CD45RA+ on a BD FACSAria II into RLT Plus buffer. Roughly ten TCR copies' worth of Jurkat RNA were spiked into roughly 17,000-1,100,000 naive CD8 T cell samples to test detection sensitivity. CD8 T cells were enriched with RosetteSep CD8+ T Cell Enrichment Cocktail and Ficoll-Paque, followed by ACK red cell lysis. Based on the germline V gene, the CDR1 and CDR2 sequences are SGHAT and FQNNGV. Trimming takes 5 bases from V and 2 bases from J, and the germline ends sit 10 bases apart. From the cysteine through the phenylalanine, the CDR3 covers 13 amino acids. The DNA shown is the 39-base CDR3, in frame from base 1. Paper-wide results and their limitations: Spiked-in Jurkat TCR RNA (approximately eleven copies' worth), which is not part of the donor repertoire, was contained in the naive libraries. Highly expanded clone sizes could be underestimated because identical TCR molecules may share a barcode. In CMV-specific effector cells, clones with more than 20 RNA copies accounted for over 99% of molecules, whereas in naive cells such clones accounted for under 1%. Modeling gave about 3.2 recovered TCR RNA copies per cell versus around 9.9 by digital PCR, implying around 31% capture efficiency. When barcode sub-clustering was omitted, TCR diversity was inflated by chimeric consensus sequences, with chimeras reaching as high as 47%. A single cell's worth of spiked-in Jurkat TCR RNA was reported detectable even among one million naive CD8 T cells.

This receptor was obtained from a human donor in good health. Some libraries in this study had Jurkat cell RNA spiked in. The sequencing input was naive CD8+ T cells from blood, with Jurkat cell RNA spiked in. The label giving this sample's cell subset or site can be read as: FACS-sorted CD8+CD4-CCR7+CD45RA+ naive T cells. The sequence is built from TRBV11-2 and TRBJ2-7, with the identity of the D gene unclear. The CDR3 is CASSRVYAYEQYF. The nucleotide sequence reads TGTGCCAGCAGCCGCGTCTACGCCTACGAGCAGTACTTC.